The text below deals with one T cell receptor (beta chain). Its specificity is unknown. J gave up 6 bases and V 1 base, and 8 bases lay outside the gene matches. CDR3 length: 15 residues. Germline V gene data show CDR1 as SGHRS and CDR2 as YFSETQ. The primer mix had 52 TRBV and 13 TRBJ primers. The protocol was immunoSEQ multiplex PCR, while the TCRdb copy is restricted to in-frame clones and leaves out a portion. The table includes about 20,000 clones, approximately 94% detected once. This specimen comes from a study of regulatory T cells. General study findings and limits: Regulatory T cells showed the strongest V-J pair restriction and V/J gene skewing among patient repertoires.

The V gene is TRBV5-1, the J gene TRBJ1-2; 8 nucleotides match TRBD1. The TCR sequence derives from a child aged 2-15 years with CD3G deficiency. Sample: CD8+ T cells sorted from blood. The CDR3 sequence is CASSLTGTGINGYTF. The CDR3, as DNA: TGCGCCAGCAGCTTGACCGGGACAGGTATTAATGGCTACACCTTC.